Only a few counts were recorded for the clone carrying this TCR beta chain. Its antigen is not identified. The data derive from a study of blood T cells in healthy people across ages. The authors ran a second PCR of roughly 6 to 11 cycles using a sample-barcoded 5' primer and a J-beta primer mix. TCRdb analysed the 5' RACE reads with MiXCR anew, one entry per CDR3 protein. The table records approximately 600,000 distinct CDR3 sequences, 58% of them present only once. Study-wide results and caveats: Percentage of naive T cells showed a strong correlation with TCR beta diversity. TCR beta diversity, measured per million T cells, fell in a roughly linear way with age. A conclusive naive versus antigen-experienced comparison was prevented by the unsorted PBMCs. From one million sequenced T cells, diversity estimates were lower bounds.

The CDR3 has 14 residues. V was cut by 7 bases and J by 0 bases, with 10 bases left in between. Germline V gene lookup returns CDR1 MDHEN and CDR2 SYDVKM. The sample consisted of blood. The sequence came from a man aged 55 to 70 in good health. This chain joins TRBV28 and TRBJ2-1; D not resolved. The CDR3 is CASKGSFSYNEQFF. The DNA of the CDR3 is TGTGCCAGCAAAGGGTCATTCTCCTACAATGAGCAGTTCTTC.